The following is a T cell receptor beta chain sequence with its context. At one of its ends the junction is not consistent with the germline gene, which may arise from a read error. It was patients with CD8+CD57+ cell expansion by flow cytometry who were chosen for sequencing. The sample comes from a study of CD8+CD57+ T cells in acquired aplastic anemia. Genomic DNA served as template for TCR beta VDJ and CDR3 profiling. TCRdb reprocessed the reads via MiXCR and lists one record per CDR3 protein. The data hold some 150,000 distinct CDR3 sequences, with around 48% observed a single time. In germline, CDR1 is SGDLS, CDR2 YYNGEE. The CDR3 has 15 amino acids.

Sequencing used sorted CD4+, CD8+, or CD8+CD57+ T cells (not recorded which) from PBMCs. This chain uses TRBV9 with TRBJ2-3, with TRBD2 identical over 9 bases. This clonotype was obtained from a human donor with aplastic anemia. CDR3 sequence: CASSVRTSEADTQYF. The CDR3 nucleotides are TGCGCCAGCAGCGTAAGGACTAGCGAAGCAGATACGCAGTATTTT.